This passage covers 25 T cell receptor beta chains from one sample sequenced in a study of T cell repertoires in cytomegalovirus infection. Each CDR3 protein is one row after TCRdb ran MiXCR on the reads. This table has more than 650,000 distinct CDR3 sequences, roughly 36% appearing once. Sequences were obtained from PBMCs. Receptors were obtained from a human donor in good health (CMV status not recorded). Some clones in this sample may be carry-over from other donors' samples.

This clonotype was found a few times. The chain uses TRBV12-3 or TRBV12-4 and TRBJ1-3; 7 positions agree with TRBD1. The CDR3 has 14 amino acids. J was trimmed by 1 base and V by 6 bases; bases with no gene match: 3. DNA of the CDR3: TGTGCCAGCAGCGAGACAGGGTCTGGAAACACCATATATTTT. Protein sequence: CASSETGSGNTIYF.

This CDR3 is CASSLGMGTDTQYF. In nucleotides, the CDR3 is TGTGCCAGCAGTCTGGGGATGGGGACAGATACGCAGTATTTT. The rearrangement links TRBV6-4 to TRBJ2-3, with unresolved D. This CDR3 spans 14 amino acids. Germline-derived CDR1 and CDR2 are MRHNA and SNTAGT. Trimming removed 5 bases from V and 3 bases from J, with 12 bases in between.

This clonotype was found a few times. The V and J genes are TRBV12-3 or TRBV12-4 and TRBJ2-3; the D gene is possibly TRBD2 (5 bases). Deletions cut 6 bases from V and 0 bases from J, with 10 bases between. CDR3 length equals 14 residues. CDR3 in DNA: TGTGCCAGCAGACGCAGCGGAAGCACAGATACGCAGTATTTT. Its translation: CASRRSGSTDTQYF.

In regard to this clonotype: A much larger clone lies one base from this, so it may be a read error. The conserved closing phenylalanine or tryptophan is absent in this CDR3, likely reflecting a read error. The V call is TRBV7-9, the J call TRBJ2-7; possible D gene TRBD1, 6 bases. V dropped 5 bases and J dropped 0 bases, with 11 bases sitting between them. The CDR3 runs to 14 residues. Germline assignment: CDR1 SEHNR and CDR2 FQNEAQ (reference sequence). DNA of the CDR3: TGTGCCAGCAGCCCACAGGGCAGCTCCTACGAGCAGTACTGC. It specifies CASSPQGSSYEQYC.

On this clonotype: Sequence at one end of the junction differs from germline and may be a read error. This sequence joins TRBV19 and TRBJ2-3; 9 bases map to TRBD2. CDR3 size: 17 residues. The germline gives CDR1 LNHDA, CDR2 SQIVND (reference sequence). The CDR3 sequence is CASSNRGTSWGTDTQSF. The DNA for the CDR3 is TGTGCCAGTAGTAACCGCGGGACTAGCTGGGGCACAGATACGCAGTCTTTT.

The rearrangement joins TRBV10-3 to TRBJ1-1; D gene ambiguous. CDR1 is ENHRY and CDR2 is SYGVKD in the germline V gene. V was clipped by 8 bases and J by 0 bases, with 10 bases between them. The CDR3 is made up of 13 amino acids. The CDR3 bases are TGTGCCATCGGAGACGGCTTGAACACTGAAGCTTTCTTT. Protein sequence: CAIGDGLNTEAFF.

The chain is built from TRBV28 and TRBJ2-2; D gene unclear. V lost 5 bases to trimming and J lost 1 base, with 5 bases between them. This CDR3 comprises 13 residues. CDR1 is MDHEN, CDR2 SYDVKM, per germline. CDR3 region: CASSVMNTGELFF. The CDR3 DNA is TGTGCCAGCAGTGTAATGAACACCGGGGAGCTGTTTTTT.

The sample holds a few counts of this clonotype. The chain uses TRBV12-3 or TRBV12-4 and TRBJ2-1; D uncertain. V lost 3 bases and J lost 0, with 12 bases in between. The CDR3 extends over 16 amino acids. The CDR3 nucleotides read TGTGCCAGCAGTTTTCAGGCGTTTAGCTCCTACAATGAGCAGTTCTTC. Residues: CASSFQAFSSYNEQFF.

To note about this clonotype: A read error may produce the germline difference seen at one junction end. CDR3 sequence reads: CASSLGPGDTDTQYF. The CDR3 nucleotides read TGTGCTAGCAGCTTAGGGCCAGGTGACACAGATACGCAGTATTTT. The chain has TRBV7-6 and TRBJ2-3; D not certain. CDR1 SGHVS and CDR2 FNYEAQ come from the germline V gene. The CDR3 covers 15 residues.

In this sample, this clonotype turned up many times. The gene calls are TRBV7-2 and TRBJ1-1, with D maybe TRBD1 (5 bases). Germline loops: CDR1 SGHTA, CDR2 FQGNSA. This CDR3 spans 16 amino acids. V was cut by 4 bases and J by 0 bases, with 15 bases left in between. The CDR3 protein is CASSSPMGRLNTEAFF. CDR3 nucleotide sequence: TGTGCCAGCAGCTCCCCCATGGGACGGTTGAACACTGAAGCTTTCTTT.

Points on this clonotype: The conserved phenylalanine or tryptophan normally closing the CDR3 is absent here, so this likely arose from a read error. This sequence joins TRBV10-3 and TRBJ2-7; TRBD2 might be the D (5 bases). V lost 4 bases and J lost 0, with 13 bases in between. The CDR3 consists of 15 residues. The germline CDR1 and CDR2 sequences are ENHRY and SYGVKD. The CDR3 loop is CAISAGGGGSYEQYL. CDR3 nucleotides: TGTGCCATCAGTGCCGGAGGCGGAGGCTCCTACGAGCAGTACTTA.

Remarks on this clonotype: Possible read error: a much larger clone is one base away. The chain recombines TRBV6-1 with TRBJ1-6; the D gene is possibly TRBD1 (5 bases). CDR3 length: 13 residues. Germline CDR1 and CDR2: MNHNS and SASEGT. The CDR3 sequence is CASSSRGNSPHHF. The CDR3 DNA follows: TGTGCCAGCAGTTCGCGGGGGAATTCACCCCACCACTTT.

This clonotype appeared a few times. The chain has TRBV20-1 and TRBJ1-5; D gene unclear. This CDR3 is built from 14 residues. Germline CDR1 reads DFQATT; CDR2 reads SNEGSKA (reference sequence). The V gene lost 3 bases and the J gene lost 7 bases, with 16 bases spanning the gap. CDR3 amino acids: CSARYGGPRQPQHF. The CDR3 region has the DNA TGCAGTGCTAGGTATGGAGGACCTCGACAGCCCCAGCATTTT.

This chain links TRBV5-5 with TRBJ2-4; 9 nucleotides align to TRBD1. CDR3 length: 17 residues. Germline CDR1 and CDR2: SGHKS and YYEKEE (reference sequence). V dropped 0 bases and J dropped 0; count of bases not matched to a gene: 4. The CDR3, as DNA: TGTGCCAGCAGCTTGGTTGGGACAGGGATAGCCAAAAACATTCAGTACTTC. Protein sequence: CASSLVGTGIAKNIQYF.

The rearrangement links TRBV5-5 to TRBJ2-3; D might be TRBD1 (6 bases). The length of the CDR3 is 18 residues. Germline assignment: CDR1 SGHKS and CDR2 YYEKEE (reference sequence). Trimming cost V 0 bases and J 0 bases, with 17 bases left between them. CDR3 sequence: CASSLEWTVLSSTDTQYF. Here the CDR3 DNA reads TGTGCCAGCAGCTTGGAGTGGACAGTTCTTTCTAGCACAGATACGCAGTATTTT.

This clonotype was counted a few times. The V gene is TRBV7-2, the J gene TRBJ1-2; D gene unclear. The CDR3 runs to 13 residues. Between the trimmed V and J ends, which lost 4 bases and 8 bases, there was a span of 14 bases. The germline V gene has CDR1 SGHTA and CDR2 FQGNSA. CDR3 amino acids: CASSSDWSEGYTF. In nucleotides, the CDR3 is TGTGCCAGCAGCTCAGACTGGTCTGAGGGCTACACCTTC. Filled out from reference TRBV7-2 and TRBJ1-2, the complete variable domain reads GAGVSQSPSNKVTEKGKDVELRCDPISGHTALYWYRQSLGQGLEFLIYFQGNSAPDKSGLPSDRFSAERTGGSVSTLTIQRTQQEDSAVYLCASSSDWSEGYTFGSGTRLTVV.

In regard to this clonotype: At one boundary the junction diverges from the germline segment, which might be a read error. The chain recombines TRBV5-5 with TRBJ2-7, with D possibly called TRBD1 or TRBD2 (5 bases each). The CDR3 runs 14 residues. Per the germline V gene, CDR1 is SGHKS and CDR2 is YYEKEE (reference sequence). Here the CDR3 reads CASSLRGLRGPNDF. The CDR3 DNA follows: TGTGCCAGCAGCCTACGTGGACTTAGGGGTCCCAACGACTTC.

About this clonotype itself: An end of the junction differs from the germline gene, which may be a read error. The V gene is TRBV4-1, the J gene TRBJ2-7, with 11 bases fitting TRBD2. The length of the CDR3 is 15 residues. Germline CDR1 and CDR2: MGHRA and YSYEKL. The CDR3 sequence is CASRQVPTSGDEQYF. The CDR3 DNA reads as TGCGCCAGCAGACAAGTCCCGACTAGCGGGGACGAGCAGTACTTC.

The sample holds a few counts of this clonotype. The gene calls are TRBV2 and TRBJ1-1; D remains ambiguous. The length of the CDR3 is 14 residues. Germline V gene data show CDR1 as SNHLY and CDR2 as FYNNEI. V lost 10 bases and J lost 1, with 16 bases in between. The CDR3 reads CAIREGMTNTEAFF. CDR3 DNA sequence: TGTGCCATAAGGGAGGGTATGACGAACACTGAAGCTTTCTTT. The whole variable domain, filled in from reference TRBV2 and TRBJ1-1, reads EPEVTQTPSHQVTQMGQEVILRCVPISNHLYFYWYRQILGQKVEFLVSFYNNEISEKSEIFDDQFSVERPDGSNFTLKIRSTKLEDSAMYFCAIREGMTNTEAFFGQGTRLTVV.

This clonotype was seen more than once but under ten times. The rearrangement uses TRBV12-3 or TRBV12-4 and TRBJ2-6, with 8 bases fitting TRBD1. J lost 6 bases, V lost 6 bases, and 13 bases had no gene match. The CDR3 runs to 17 residues. For the CDR3, the DNA is TGTGCCAGCAGCCTGCCTGGACAGGGACAAAAGGCCAACGTCCTGACTTTC. Amino acid sequence: CASSLPGQGQKANVLTF.

This clonotype was recorded at least ten times. V usage is TRBV6-2 or TRBV6-3 and J usage is TRBJ2-7; 9 bases align to TRBD2. Germline trimming cut 6 bases from V and 2 bases from J; bases unmatched to any gene: 5. The germline V gene encodes CDR1 MNHEY and CDR2 SVGEGT. The CDR3 extends over 14 amino acids. In nucleotides, the CDR3 is TGTGCCAGCAGCCTCCTAGCGGGAACCTACGAGCAGTACTTC. Protein sequence: CASSLLAGTYEQYF.

This clonotype was counted only a few times. The chain is built from TRBV20-1 and TRBJ2-3, with a tentative D call TRBD1 (5 bases). The CDR3 covers 15 residues. V lost 3 bases to trimming and J lost 1 base, with 14 bases between them. The germline CDR1 and CDR2 sequences are DFQATT and SNEGSKA (reference sequence). The CDR3 loop is CSASHETGRTDTQYF. The CDR3 nucleotides read TGCAGTGCTAGTCACGAAACAGGTCGCACAGATACGCAGTATTTT.

This clonotype was seen a few times. The rearrangement uses TRBV24-1 and TRBJ2-2; unclear D gene. Trimming shortened V by 10 bases and J by 5 bases, and 13 bases separated the two germline ends. The germline V gene encodes CDR1 KGHDR and CDR2 SFDVKD. The CDR3 sequence is 13 residues long. The CDR3 loop is CATENQETGELFF. CDR3 coding DNA: TGTGCCACAGAGAACCAGGAGACCGGGGAGCTGTTTTTT.

V usage is TRBV3-1 and J usage is TRBJ1-5; D is ambiguous. Trimming took off 0 bases at V and 1 base at J, with 10 bases between the two ends. CDR1 and CDR2 (germline): LGHDT, YNNKEL (reference sequence). The CDR3 totals 16 residues. The CDR3 coding sequence is TGTGCCAGCAGCCAAGATTCCCATATGAGCAATCAGCCCCAGCATTTT. Translating gives CASSQDSHMSNQPQHF.

The chain carries TRBV27 and TRBJ1-6; D may be TRBD1 (5 bases). This CDR3 spans 15 amino acids. Germline V gene lookup returns CDR1 MNHEY and CDR2 SMNVEV (reference sequence). Trimming removed 3 bases at V and 14 bases at J, with 20 bases between. The CDR3 protein is CASSFSVGGWFSLHF. The CDR3 DNA is TGTGCCAGCAGTTTTTCGGTCGGGGGTTGGTTTTCCCTCCACTTT.